Listed below are T cell receptor beta chains from one sample, sequenced in a study of blood T cells in healthy people across ages. TCRdb itself ran the 5' RACE reads through MiXCR, one entry per CDR3 protein. The table lists 600,000 to 850,000 distinct CDR3 sequences, about 42% of them singletons. The sequenced sample consisted of blood. These receptors were collected from a woman aged 60-75 years in good health. CDR3s include the opening cysteine and the closing phenylalanine or tryptophan. Each record gives: CDR3 protein, V gene.

cdr3_aa: CASSQMDRPYYGYTF; v_call: TRBV6-5
cdr3_aa: CASTLMPQETQYF; v_call: TRBV5-1
cdr3_aa: CASSLNRGEQYF; v_call: TRBV28
cdr3_aa: CASSEFFTVKEQPQHF; v_call: TRBV6-1
cdr3_aa: CASSLQGMTYEQYF; v_call: TRBV13
cdr3_aa: CASSYESQGNTEAFF; v_call: TRBV6-5
cdr3_aa: CASSSQLLNTEAFF; v_call: TRBV7-2
cdr3_aa: CASSPDGAYGYTF; v_call: TRBV18
cdr3_aa: CASSEGGADRNDGYTF; v_call: TRBV25-1
cdr3_aa: CASSPEPYYGYTF; v_call: TRBV5-4
cdr3_aa: CASSFIGAQETQYF; v_call: TRBV3-1
cdr3_aa: CSAKKLAGAETQYF; v_call: TRBV20-1
cdr3_aa: CASRTLGQGTYEQYF; v_call: TRBV2
cdr3_aa: CASSHQGLATETQYF; v_call: TRBV5-1
cdr3_aa: CASSQGGGGPNEQFF; v_call: TRBV3-1
cdr3_aa: CSASQSSYEQYF; v_call: TRBV20-1
cdr3_aa: CASSRGHSGNTIYF; v_call: TRBV3-1
cdr3_aa: CASQKGDGSYNEQYF; v_call: TRBV5-1
cdr3_aa: CASSQGISGGAYNEQYF; v_call: TRBV3-1
cdr3_aa: CASSYSRTGVQKGTEAFF; v_call: TRBV6-2/TRBV6-3
cdr3_aa: CSARDGSAYEQYF; v_call: TRBV20-1
cdr3_aa: CSARDVGVGKNIQYF; v_call: TRBV20-1
cdr3_aa: CSARDDGSGGRSYNEQFF; v_call: TRBV20-1
cdr3_aa: CSDRDRGPDTQYF; v_call: TRBV29-1
cdr3_aa: CASSGLDKNYGYTF; v_call: TRBV18
cdr3_aa: CASSSTSVGLAGGSYEQYF; v_call: TRBV6-5
cdr3_aa: CASSTPRQRNQPQHF; v_call: TRBV6-2/TRBV6-3
cdr3_aa: CASSRPGTLYNEQYF; v_call: TRBV2
cdr3_aa: CASSIGQGYGYTF; v_call: TRBV3-1
cdr3_aa: CASSQAKLAGNTDTQYF; v_call: TRBV3-1
cdr3_aa: CASSEFGETDTQYF; v_call: TRBV25-1
cdr3_aa: CSAARGLIDTQYF; v_call: TRBV20-1
cdr3_aa: CATGTNTGELFF; v_call: TRBV10-3
cdr3_aa: CASSPSGSVDTQYF; v_call: TRBV12-3/TRBV12-4
cdr3_aa: CASSDHQLKRYF; v_call: TRBV10-1
cdr3_aa: CASSWTLGGNYGYTF; v_call: TRBV6-2/TRBV6-3
cdr3_aa: CASSLGDTGTDTQYF; v_call: TRBV5-1
cdr3_aa: CSALNDGETQYF; v_call: TRBV20-1
cdr3_aa: CAWSAQGYGYTF; v_call: TRBV30
cdr3_aa: CASGRRLFGAGVEQYF; v_call: TRBV3-1
cdr3_aa: CASSDDGQETQYF; v_call: TRBV6-2/TRBV6-3
cdr3_aa: CASSYWGTAGTEAFF; v_call: TRBV6-5
cdr3_aa: CSVELGHLTYEQYF; v_call: TRBV29-1
cdr3_aa: CASAGTGTDTQYF; v_call: TRBV2
cdr3_aa: CASSVATSGTQYF; v_call: TRBV7-2
cdr3_aa: CASSWVTDTDTQYF; v_call: TRBV7-9
cdr3_aa: CAGSPSDRDYGYTF; v_call: TRBV5-5
cdr3_aa: CSARDRVSYEQYF; v_call: TRBV20-1
cdr3_aa: CASRHSGAQETRYF; v_call: TRBV25-1
cdr3_aa: CASSQGGLEEGEQYF; v_call: TRBV3-1
cdr3_aa: CASSYTGGGDEQYF; v_call: TRBV3-1
cdr3_aa: CASSLEMRETQYF; v_call: TRBV12-3/TRBV12-4
cdr3_aa: CASSMTSGSTGTQYF; v_call: TRBV7-2
cdr3_aa: CASRPTGSGELFF; v_call: TRBV12-3/TRBV12-4
cdr3_aa: CASTRVRYEQYF; v_call: TRBV2
cdr3_aa: CASSSGLFTDTQYF; v_call: TRBV12-3/TRBV12-4
cdr3_aa: CASSWGGSGANEQFF; v_call: TRBV7-3